The 3 T cell receptor beta chains presented below share a single source sample, sequenced in a study of T cell responses to AZD1222 COVID-19 vaccine. The method was immunoSEQ multiplex PCR; TCRdb's version includes in-frame clones alone and lacks a portion of them. The sample gives under 150,000 clones, less than 90% of which show up once; 2.4% is in the top ten. The sample in question was peripheral blood, obtained on day 0 of AZD1222 vaccination. These receptors all stem from an adult in good health.

The CDR3 loop reads CASSHRTSGRAGNEQFF. In DNA form, the CDR3 reads TGTGCCAGCAGCCATAGGACTAGCGGGAGGGCTGGGAATGAGCAGTTCTTC. The V call is TRBV14, the J call TRBJ2-1; 15 bases fit TRBD2. The ends lost 3 bases at V and 7 bases at J; junction bases unmatched: 7. The CDR3 is 17 residues long. Germline V gene sequence: CDR1 SGHDN, CDR2 FVKESK.

The gene calls are TRBV5-4 and TRBJ1-2; D perhaps matches TRBD1 (5 bases). V was trimmed by 6 bases and J by 4 bases, leaving 22 bases between them. There are 16 residues in the CDR3. The germline V gene has CDR1 SGHNT and CDR2 YYREEE (reference sequence). The CDR3 coding sequence is TGTGCCAGCATCCCGGGACCCTCGTCGGGGGGCTATGGCTACACCTTC. It encodes CASIPGPSSGGYGYTF.

The V call is TRBV19, the J call TRBJ2-2; D might be TRBD1 (5 bases). V dropped 7 bases and J dropped 7 bases, with 16 bases sitting between them. Germline CDR1 and CDR2: LNHDA and SQIVND (reference sequence). This CDR3 is 14 amino acids long. Written as DNA, the CDR3 is TGTGCCAGTAATAGGGGTCATCCGGGCGGGGAGCTGTTTTTT. Its protein product is CASNRGHPGGELFF.